Below, one T cell receptor (beta chain) is given with its context. As yet, its antigen is unknown. The data were taken from a study of cytomegalovirus exposure and HLA in healthy donors. Study-wide findings and caveats: Highest at DRB1 and lowest at HLA-C, TCR association rates differed among HLA loci in a later analysis. For most TCR beta V segments, an earlier analysis put the productive rate at about 90% or about 30% of the time.

The study ran its PCR with 60 Vbeta and 13 Jbeta primers. Measured with immunoSEQ multiplex PCR; TCRdb has only the in-frame clones, and not every one. The table records under 200,000 clones, roughly four fifths of them present only once. Germline V gene data show CDR1 as SGHVS and CDR2 as FNYEAQ. Trimming removed 1 base at V and 4 bases at J, with 17 bases between. This CDR3 is 17 amino acids long. The source is a woman in her 50s in good health and CMV-seropositive. This rearrangement joins TRBV7-6 to TRBJ1-3; a weak D match, TRBD1 (5 bases). Specimen: PBMCs. CDR3 amino acids: CASSLEWGEREGNTIYF. The CDR3 DNA reads TGTGCCAGCAGCTTAGAATGGGGGGAAAGAGAAGGAAACACCATATATTTT.